These 9 T cell receptor beta chains were all obtained from the same sample, sequenced in a study of cytomegalovirus exposure and HLA in healthy donors. The PCR ran on 60 Vbeta and 13 Jbeta primers. Generated by immunoSEQ multiplex PCR, the TCRdb table keeps only in-frame clones and is missing some. The table has 150,000 to 200,000 clones, about 87% seen once. Sequences were obtained from PBMCs. These receptor sequences come from a woman aged 18-30 years in good health and CMV-seronegative.

V usage is TRBV30 and J usage is TRBJ2-1; TRBD1 might be the D (6 bases). Germline V lookup: CDR1 GTSNPN, CDR2 SVGIG (reference sequence). The CDR3 has 11 amino acids. V dropped 0 bases and J dropped 10 bases, with 7 bases sitting between them. Written as DNA, the CDR3 is TGTGCCTGGAGTGTAACAGGGGAGCAGTTCTTC. Translated, it gives CAWSVTGEQFF.

This chain connects TRBV15 to TRBJ1-1; TRBD1 might be the D (6 bases). Trimming cost V 1 base and J 3 bases, with 6 bases left between them. The CDR3 spans 13 residues. Germline CDR1 and CDR2: LNHNV and YYDKDF (reference sequence). As DNA, the CDR3 is TGTGCCACCAGCAGAGGGACAGACACTGAAGCTTTCTTT. This encodes CATSRGTDTEAFF.

This clone appeared a few times. This sequence joins TRBV13 and TRBJ1-4; tentative D call: TRBD1 (6 bases). V dropped 5 bases and J dropped 4 bases, with 11 bases sitting between them. Germline V lookup: CDR1 PRHDT, CDR2 FYEKMQ (reference sequence). The CDR3 length is 14 residues. CDR3 DNA: TGTGCCAGCAGCAAACAGGGCCTTAATGAAAAACTGTTTTTT. The encoded protein is CASSKQGLNEKLFF.

The V gene is TRBV5-8, the J gene TRBJ2-2, with TRBD1 matching 9 bases. Germline lookup yields CDR1 SGHTS and CDR2 YDEGEE. The CDR3 length is 14 residues. V lost 1 base to trimming and J lost 6 bases; unmatched junction nucleotides: 1. CDR3 sequence: CASSLRTGAGELFF. The DNA of the CDR3 is TGTGCCAGCAGCTTGCGGACAGGGGCCGGGGAGCTGTTTTTT.

The rearrangement joins TRBV30 to TRBJ2-2, with a possible D match to TRBD2 (5 bases). The length of the CDR3 is 13 residues. Germline V gives CDR1 GTSNPN, CDR2 SVGIG (reference sequence). Trimming shortened V by 3 bases and J by 6 bases, and 11 bases separated the two germline ends. The CDR3 DNA reads TGTGCCTGGAGACGGGGTTCAGCCGGGGAGCTGTTTTTT. Translating gives CAWRRGSAGELFF.

This CDR3 reads CASSDEGVNHQETQYF. CDR3 bases: TGTGCCAGCAGTGACGAAGGGGTAAACCACCAAGAGACCCAGTACTTC. V usage is TRBV2 and J usage is TRBJ2-5; perhaps TRBD1 as D (5 bases). The CDR3 runs to 16 residues. Trimming left V 3 bases short and J 0 bases short, with 14 bases between. The V gene's germline CDR1 is SNHLY and CDR2 FYNNEI.

This chain links TRBV6-1 with TRBJ1-5; D is perhaps TRBD1 (6 bases). Germline CDR1 is MNHNS and CDR2 is SASEGT. V lost 6 bases and J lost 4, with 10 bases in between. The CDR3 length is 13 residues. DNA of the CDR3: TGTGCCAGCAGACTGACAGGTAATCAGCCCCAGCATTTT. It encodes CASRLTGNQPQHF.

The CDR3 spells CASSDVAGRTYEQYF. CDR3 in DNA: TGTGCCAGCAGTGACGTAGCGGGGCGTACCTACGAGCAGTACTTC. The chain recombines TRBV2 with TRBJ2-7, with TRBD2 matching over 8 bases. This CDR3 has 15 residues. The V gene's germline CDR1 is SNHLY and CDR2 FYNNEI. The trim removed 3 bases at V and 2 bases at J, leaving 6 bases unmatched.

V gene TRBV6-1 combines with J gene TRBJ1-2; maybe TRBD1 (6 bases). Germline V gene sequence: CDR1 MNHNS, CDR2 SASEGT. V was shortened by 1 base and J by 5 bases, with 11 bases between the two germline ends. The CDR3 is 14 residues long. CDR3 loop: CASSEGGPSYGYTF. CDR3 sequence (DNA): TGTGCCAGCAGTGAAGGGGGGCCTTCATATGGCTACACCTTC.